This T cell receptor (beta chain) comes out of a study of tumour-infiltrating T cells in Burkitt lymphoma. As for the study in general: This cohort included all epidemiological subtypes of Burkitt lymphoma.

V shed 4 bases and J shed 5 bases, with 9 bases lying between them. This CDR3 is built from 12 residues. The germline V gene has CDR1 SGDLS and CDR2 YYNGEE. TCRdb keeps only in-frame clones here, not all; method: immunoSEQ multiplex PCR. The table records approximately 1,200 clones, about 35% of them present only once. Source material: tumor tissue. The source of this sequence is a human donor with Burkitt lymphoma. The chain has TRBV9 and TRBJ1-2; D ambiguous. Written as DNA, the CDR3 is TGTGCCAGCAGCCCGCCGGGGTATGGCTACACCTTC. Protein product: CASSPPGYGYTF.